A selection of T cell receptor beta chains follows, all from one sample in a study of blood T cell repertoires in COVID-19. TCRdb's table, derived via immunoSEQ multiplex PCR, lists solely in-frame clones and lacks some. The sample contains fewer than 350,000 clones, around 88% of which appear only once. Source material: PBMCs or T cells enriched from blood (not recorded which). The source of these receptors is a woman aged 40 to 55 who had recovered from COVID-19. Each CDR3 is given with its conserved first and last residue. A D gene is named only where the DNA matches it firmly. Size is omitted from some rows. Given values are once, few, many or a class for expanded clones.

v_call	cdr3_length	j_call	clone_size	d_call	cdr3_nt	cdr3_aa
TRBV4-1	15	TRBJ1-3	few	NA	TGCGCCAGCAGCCAAGAGATGAGACTTGGAAACACCATATATTTT	CASSQEMRLGNTIYF
TRBV7-6	15	TRBJ2-7	NA	TRBD2	TGTGCCAGCAGCTCGGGTCCGGGACTAGCGGCCGAGCAGTACTTC	CASSSGPGLAAEQYF
TRBV24-1	14	TRBJ2-1	few	TRBD2	TGTGCCACCAGTGATACTAGCGGGAGGGTTGAGCAGTTCTTC	CATSDTSGRVEQFF
TRBV5-1	15	TRBJ1-3	NA	NA	TGCGCCAGCAGCTTGGGACAAGGGGCGAGAAACACCATATATTTT	CASSLGQGARNTIYF
TRBV10-3	15	TRBJ2-2	NA	TRBD1	TGTGCCATCAGTGTAGGACAGGGACCCGCCGGGGAGCTGTTTTTT	CAISVGQGPAGELFF
TRBV12-5	16	TRBJ2-7	NA	TRBD1	TGTGCTAGTGGTCCCTCAAGGGACAGCGTAGAATACGAGCAGTACTTC	CASGPSRDSVEYEQYF
TRBV11-2	16	TRBJ2-1	once	TRBD1	TGTGCCAGCAGCTTCGAGGGACAGGGGGCTTTAAATGAGCAGTTCTTC	CASSFEGQGALNEQFF
TRBV18	14	TRBJ1-1	NA	NA	TGTGCCAGCTCACGAAACGCGGAGAGCACTGAAGCTTTCTTT	CASSRNAESTEAFF
TRBV4-1	17	TRBJ1-6	NA	TRBD1	TGCGCCAGCAGCCTTCTTCAGGGGGCTTTTCGAACCTCACCCCTCCACTTT	CASSLLQGAFRTSPLHF
TRBV27	17	TRBJ2-1	NA	TRBD2	TGTGCCAGCAGTGTCCGCCCGCTAGCGGGAGTTAGTAATGAGCAGTTCTTC	CASSVRPLAGVSNEQFF
TRBV7-3	16	TRBJ2-2	NA	NA	TGTGCCAGCAGCTGGTCGGGGCAGGGGTGGACCGGGGAGCTGTTTTTT	CASSWSGQGWTGELFF
TRBV6-5	16	TRBJ2-1	NA	TRBD2	TGTGCCAGCAGTTTCGAAGGTGGCGGGAGCTACAATGAGCAGTTCTTC	CASSFEGGGSYNEQFF
TRBV5-1	16	TRBJ2-7	NA	TRBD2	TGCGCCAGCAGCTTGGGGCTAGCGGGAGCTGAGCGCGAGCAGTACTTC	CASSLGLAGAEREQYF
TRBV18	15	TRBJ2-7	NA	NA	TGTGCCAGCTCACCTTCCGGGACACCGACTTACGAGCAGTACTTC	CASSPSGTPTYEQYF
TRBV2	14	TRBJ2-7	few	TRBD1	TGTGCCAGCAGCTTACAGGGGGCTGGGTACGAGCAGTACTTC	CASSLQGAGYEQYF
TRBV27	17	TRBJ2-3	NA	NA	TGTGCCAGCAGCCCAAAGTGGTTGGGGCCGAGGACAGATACGCAGTATTTT	CASSPKWLGPRTDTQYF